The clone carrying this T cell receptor (beta chain) was detected ten times or more. The data were taken from a study of blood T cell repertoires in COVID-19. The CDR3 contains 14 residues. V was cut by 5 bases and J by 8 bases, with 18 bases left in between. In germline, CDR1 is MNHEY, CDR2 SVGAGI. Authors' analysis steps: It was from reference gene primer amplification that nucleated cell counts were estimated. Repertoires were generated with immunoSEQ multiplex PCR, while TCRdb's copy carries only in-frame clones and drops some. The V and J calls and the clone size are those of that table, but D and trimming were determined from the DNA. The data hold more than 70,000 clones, with around 84% observed a single time.

The clonotype was recovered from a woman of 80 years or more in a cohort sampled during active or convalescent COVID-19. The sample comprised peripheral blood. The chain employs TRBV6-5 and TRBJ1-2, with TRBD1 as a possible D gene (6 bases). CDR3: CASSNPTGKGGYTF. The CDR3 bases are TGTGCCAGCAGTAACCCGACAGGCAAAGGGGGCTACACCTTC.